This T cell receptor delta chain was found in a study of gamma-delta T cells after stem cell transplantation. With 2 bases clipped from V and 0 bases from J, the junction kept 12 bases outside the gene matches. CDR3 length: 18 amino acids. The germline CDR1 and CDR2 sequences are GEAIGNYY and EKD. This clone was seen at least ten times. TCRdb re-processed the RT-PCR reads using CATT. The data hold 2,500 to 3,500 delta-chain clones, with 1.7% observed a single time. The origin of this receptor is a human donor. It is not recorded whose cells these are; they may come from a transplant donor. The sequencing sample was made of gamma-delta T cells. The chain joins TRDV2 to TRDJ1; 9 bases align to TRDD3. Here the CDR3 DNA reads TGTGCCTGTGACATACTCGAACTGGGGATACGAGACACCGATAAACTCATCTTT. It yields the protein CACDILELGIRDTDKLIF.